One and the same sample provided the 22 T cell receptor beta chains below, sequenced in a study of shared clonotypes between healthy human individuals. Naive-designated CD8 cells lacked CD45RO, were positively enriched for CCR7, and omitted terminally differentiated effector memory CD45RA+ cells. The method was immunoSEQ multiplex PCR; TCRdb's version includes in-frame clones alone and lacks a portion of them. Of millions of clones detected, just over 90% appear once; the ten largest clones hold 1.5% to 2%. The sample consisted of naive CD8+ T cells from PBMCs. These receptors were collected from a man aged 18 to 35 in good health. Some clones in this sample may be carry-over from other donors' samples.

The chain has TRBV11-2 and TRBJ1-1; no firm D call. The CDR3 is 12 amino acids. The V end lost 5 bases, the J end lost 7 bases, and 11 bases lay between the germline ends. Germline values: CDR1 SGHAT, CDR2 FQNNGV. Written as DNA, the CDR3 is TGTGCCAGCAGCATCGAGGGCGGTGAAGCTTTCTTT. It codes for CASSIEGGEAFF.

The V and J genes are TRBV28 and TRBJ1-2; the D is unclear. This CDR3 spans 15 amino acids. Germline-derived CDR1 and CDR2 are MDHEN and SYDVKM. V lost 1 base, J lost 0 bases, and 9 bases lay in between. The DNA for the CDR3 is TGTGCCAGCAGTTTATTTGTCGGAGCTAACTATGGCTACACCTTC. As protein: CASSLFVGANYGYTF.

This CDR3 is CASSQHREWEETQYF. The CDR3 DNA follows: TGTGCCAGCAGCCAGCATCGGGAGTGGGAAGAGACCCAGTACTTC. The chain has TRBV14 and TRBJ2-5; the D gene is possibly TRBD2 (6 bases). In germline, CDR1 is SGHDN, CDR2 FVKESK. CDR3 length: 15 residues. The ends were cut back, 3 bases at V and 3 bases at J, with 14 bases in the middle. Full variable domain (missing parts from reference TRBV14 and TRBJ2-5): EAGVTQFPSHSVIEKGQTVTLRCDPISGHDNLYWYRRVMGKEIKFLLHFVKESKQDESGMPNNRFLAERTGGTYSTLKVQPAELEDSGVYFCASSQHREWEETQYFGPGTRLLVL.

CDR3 sequence: CASSFGTGQDEAFF. The CDR3 nucleotides are TGTGCCAGCAGTTTCGGGACAGGGCAAGATGAAGCTTTCTTT. This chain connects TRBV28 to TRBJ1-1; 9 bases align to TRBD1. Looked up from germline, CDR1 is MDHEN and CDR2 is SYDVKM. J lost 7 bases, V lost 3 bases, and 6 bases had no gene match. The CDR3 sequence is 14 residues long.

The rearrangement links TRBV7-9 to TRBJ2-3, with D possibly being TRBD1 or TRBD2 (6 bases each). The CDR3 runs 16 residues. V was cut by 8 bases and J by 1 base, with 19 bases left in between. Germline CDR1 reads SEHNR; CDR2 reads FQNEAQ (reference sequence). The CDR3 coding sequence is TGTGCCAGCCACTCCGGAGGGGGACCTGGCACAGATACGCAGTATTTT. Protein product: CASHSGGGPGTDTQYF.

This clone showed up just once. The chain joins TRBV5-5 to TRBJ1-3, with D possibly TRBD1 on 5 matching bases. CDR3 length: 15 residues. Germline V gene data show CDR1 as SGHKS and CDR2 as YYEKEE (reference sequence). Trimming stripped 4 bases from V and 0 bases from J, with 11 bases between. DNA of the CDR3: TGTGCCAGCAGCCCTAGGGGAGACTCTGGAAACACCATATATTTT. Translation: CASSPRGDSGNTIYF.

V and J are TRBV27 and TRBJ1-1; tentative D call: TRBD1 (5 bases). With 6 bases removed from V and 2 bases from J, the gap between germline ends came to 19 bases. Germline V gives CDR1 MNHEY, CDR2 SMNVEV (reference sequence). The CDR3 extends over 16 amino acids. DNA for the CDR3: TGTGCCAGCAGACGGGCGGGAGAGGGGAGTAACACTGAAGCTTTCTTT. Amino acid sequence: CASRRAGEGSNTEAFF.

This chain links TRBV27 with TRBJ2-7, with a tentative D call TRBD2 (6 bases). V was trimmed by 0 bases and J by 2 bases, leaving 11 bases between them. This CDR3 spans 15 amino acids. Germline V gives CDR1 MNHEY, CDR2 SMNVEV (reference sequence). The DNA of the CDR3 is TGTGCCAGCAGTTTATCAAGAGCGGGCGCCTACGAGCAGTACTTC. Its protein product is CASSLSRAGAYEQYF.

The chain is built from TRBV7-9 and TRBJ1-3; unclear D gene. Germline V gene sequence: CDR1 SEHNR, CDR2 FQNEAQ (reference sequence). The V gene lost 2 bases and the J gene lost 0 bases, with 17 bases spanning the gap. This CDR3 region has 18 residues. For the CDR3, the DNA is TGTGCCAGCAGCTTACGTATGTCAGGCCGGAGCTCTGGAAACACCATATATTTT. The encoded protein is CASSLRMSGRSSGNTIYF. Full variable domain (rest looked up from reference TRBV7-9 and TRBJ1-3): DTGVSQNPRHKITKRGQNVTFRCDPISEHNRLYWYRQTLGQGPEFLTYFQNEAQLEKSRLLSDRFSAERPKGSFSTLEIQRTEQGDSAMYLCASSLRMSGRSSGNTIYFGEGSWLTVV.

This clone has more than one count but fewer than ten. CDR3 protein: CASSELVTEAFF. The CDR3 nucleotides read TGTGCCAGCAGTGAATTGGTCACTGAAGCTTTCTTT. The chain has TRBV25-1 and TRBJ1-1, with unresolved D. V shed 1 base and J shed 4 bases, with 4 bases lying between them. The germline CDR1 and CDR2 sequences are MGHDK and SYGVNS. This CDR3 contains 12 residues.

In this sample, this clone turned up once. CDR3 nucleotides: TGTGCCAGTAGTATAGGAGGGGGTGCTACCTACGAGCAGTACTTC. It is translated as CASSIGGGATYEQYF. The chain uses TRBV19 and TRBJ2-7; D possibly corresponds to TRBD1 (6 bases). The CDR3 covers 15 residues. Trimming pared 1 base from V and 2 bases from J, leaving 12 bases between. CDR1 LNHDA and CDR2 SQIVND come from the germline V gene (reference sequence).

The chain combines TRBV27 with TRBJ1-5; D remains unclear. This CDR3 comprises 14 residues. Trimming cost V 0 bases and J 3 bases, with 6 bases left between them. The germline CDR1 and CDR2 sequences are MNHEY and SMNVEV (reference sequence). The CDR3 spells CASSLSQANQPQHF. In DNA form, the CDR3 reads TGTGCCAGCAGTTTATCGCAGGCCAATCAGCCCCAGCATTTT.

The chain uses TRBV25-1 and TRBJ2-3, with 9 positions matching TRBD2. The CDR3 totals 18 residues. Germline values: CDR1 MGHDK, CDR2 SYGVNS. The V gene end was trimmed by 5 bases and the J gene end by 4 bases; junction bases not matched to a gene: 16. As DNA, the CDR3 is TGTGCCAGCAGTCTGGCGGGAGGGGGGCTATTCCGGGCAGATACGCAGTATTTT. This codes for CASSLAGGGLFRADTQYF.

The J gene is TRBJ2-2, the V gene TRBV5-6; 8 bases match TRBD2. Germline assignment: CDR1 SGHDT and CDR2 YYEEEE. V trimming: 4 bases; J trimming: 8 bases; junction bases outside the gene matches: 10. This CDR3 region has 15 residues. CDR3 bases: TGTGCCAGCAGCCCCCTACCAGCGGGAGCGGGGGAGCTGTTTTTT. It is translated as CASSPLPAGAGELFF.

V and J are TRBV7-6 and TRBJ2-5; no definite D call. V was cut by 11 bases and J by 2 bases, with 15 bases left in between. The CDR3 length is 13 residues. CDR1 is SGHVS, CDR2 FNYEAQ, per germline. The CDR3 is CAGFARPQETQYF. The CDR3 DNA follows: TGTGCCGGATTTGCGCGTCCGCAAGAGACCCAGTACTTC.

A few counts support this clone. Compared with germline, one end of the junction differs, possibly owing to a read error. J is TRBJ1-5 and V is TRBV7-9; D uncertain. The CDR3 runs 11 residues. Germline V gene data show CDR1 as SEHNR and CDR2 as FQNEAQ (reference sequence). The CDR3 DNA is TGTGCCAGCAGCTTAGGAGGAACAGCCTATTTT. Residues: CASSLGGTAYF.

The CDR3 sequence: CATSRDRAGGTEAFF. The CDR3 nucleotides are TGTGCCACCAGCAGAGATCGGGCAGGGGGCACTGAAGCTTTCTTT. The chain recombines TRBV15 with TRBJ1-1, with 7 bases identical to TRBD1. The CDR3 spans 15 residues. With V trimmed by 0 bases and J by 4 bases, 5 bases remained unmatched. Germline V gives CDR1 LNHNV, CDR2 YYDKDF (reference sequence).

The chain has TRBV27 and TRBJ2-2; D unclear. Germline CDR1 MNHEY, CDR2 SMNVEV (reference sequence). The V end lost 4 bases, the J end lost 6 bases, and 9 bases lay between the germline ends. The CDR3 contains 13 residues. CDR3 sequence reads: CASSSQISGELFF. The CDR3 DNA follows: TGTGCCAGCAGTTCACAAATCTCCGGGGAGCTGTTTTTT.

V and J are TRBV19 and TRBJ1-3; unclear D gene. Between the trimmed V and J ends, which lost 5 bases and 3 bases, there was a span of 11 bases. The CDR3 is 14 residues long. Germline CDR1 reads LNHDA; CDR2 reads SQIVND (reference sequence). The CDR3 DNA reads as TGTGCCAGTAGTGGACGGACGGTTGGAAACACCATATATTTT. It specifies CASSGRTVGNTIYF.

The CDR3 region has the DNA TGTGCCAGCAGAATAGGGCAGGGGGCACAAAATGAGCAGTTCTTC. Protein sequence: CASRIGQGAQNEQFF. The chain couples TRBV6-5 to TRBJ2-1; TRBD1 aligns across 8 bases. The CDR3 totals 15 residues. The V segment lost 6 bases and the J segment 7 bases; nucleotides outside the gene matches: 11. Looked up from germline, CDR1 is MNHEY and CDR2 is SVGAGI.

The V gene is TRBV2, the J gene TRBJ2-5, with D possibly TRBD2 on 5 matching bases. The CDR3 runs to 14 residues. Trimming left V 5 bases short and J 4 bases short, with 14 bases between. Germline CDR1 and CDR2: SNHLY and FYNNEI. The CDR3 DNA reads TGTGCCAGCAGTCCCCTCGGAGGAGCAGAGACCCAGTACTTC. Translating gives CASSPLGGAETQYF.

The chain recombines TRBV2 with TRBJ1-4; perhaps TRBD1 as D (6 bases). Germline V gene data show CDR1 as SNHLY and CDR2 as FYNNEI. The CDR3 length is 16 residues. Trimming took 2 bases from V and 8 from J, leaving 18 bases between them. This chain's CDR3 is CASSESTGNLEEKLFF. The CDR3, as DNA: TGTGCCAGCAGTGAAAGTACAGGGAACTTAGAGGAAAAACTGTTTTTT.